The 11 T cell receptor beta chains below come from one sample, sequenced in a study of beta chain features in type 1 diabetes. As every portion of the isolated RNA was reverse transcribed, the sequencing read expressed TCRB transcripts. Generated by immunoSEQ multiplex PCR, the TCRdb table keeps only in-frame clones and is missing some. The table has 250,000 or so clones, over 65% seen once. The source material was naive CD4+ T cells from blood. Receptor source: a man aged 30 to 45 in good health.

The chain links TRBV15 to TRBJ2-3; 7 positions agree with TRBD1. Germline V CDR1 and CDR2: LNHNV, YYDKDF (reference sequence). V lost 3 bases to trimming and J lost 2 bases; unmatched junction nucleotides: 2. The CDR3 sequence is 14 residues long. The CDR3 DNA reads TGTGCCACCAGCAGGACAGGGAACACAGATACGCAGTATTTT. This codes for CATSRTGNTDTQYF.

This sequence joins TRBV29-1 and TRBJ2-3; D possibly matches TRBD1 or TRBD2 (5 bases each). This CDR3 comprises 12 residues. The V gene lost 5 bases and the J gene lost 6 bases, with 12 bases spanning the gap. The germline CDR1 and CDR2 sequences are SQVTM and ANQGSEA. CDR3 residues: CSVQQGADTQYF. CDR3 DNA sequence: TGCAGCGTTCAGCAGGGAGCGGATACGCAGTATTTT.

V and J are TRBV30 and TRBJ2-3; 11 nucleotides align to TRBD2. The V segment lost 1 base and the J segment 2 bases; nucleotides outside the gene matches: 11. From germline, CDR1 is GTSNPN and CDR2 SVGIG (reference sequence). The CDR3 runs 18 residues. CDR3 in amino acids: CAWSGGSGRETSTDTQYF. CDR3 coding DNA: TGTGCCTGGAGTGGGGGTAGCGGGAGGGAAACCTCCACAGATACGCAGTATTTT.

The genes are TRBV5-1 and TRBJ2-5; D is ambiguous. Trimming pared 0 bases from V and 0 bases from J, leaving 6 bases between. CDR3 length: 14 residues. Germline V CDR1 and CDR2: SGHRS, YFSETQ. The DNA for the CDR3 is TGCGCCAGCAGCTTGGGAGGAGACCAAGAGACCCAGTACTTC. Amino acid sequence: CASSLGGDQETQYF.

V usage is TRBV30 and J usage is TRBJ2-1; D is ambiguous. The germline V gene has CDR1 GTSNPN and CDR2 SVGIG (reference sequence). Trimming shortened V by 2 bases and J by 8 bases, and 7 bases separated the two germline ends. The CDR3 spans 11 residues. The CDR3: CAWSKRDEQFF. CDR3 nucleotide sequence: TGTGCCTGGAGTAAGCGAGATGAGCAGTTCTTC. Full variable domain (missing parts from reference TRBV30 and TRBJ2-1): SQTIHQWPATLVQPVGSPLSLECTVEGTSNPNLYWYRQAAGRGLQLLFYSVGIGQISSEVPQNLSASRPQDRQFILSSKKLLLSDSGFYLCAWSKRDEQFFGPGTRLTVL.

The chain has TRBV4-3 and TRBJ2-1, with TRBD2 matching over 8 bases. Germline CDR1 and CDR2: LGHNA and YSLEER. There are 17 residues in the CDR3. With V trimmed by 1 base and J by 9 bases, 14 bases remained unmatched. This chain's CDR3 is CASSQVGIAGTIGEQFF. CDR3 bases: TGCGCCAGCAGCCAAGTCGGAATAGCGGGAACCATCGGTGAGCAGTTCTTC.

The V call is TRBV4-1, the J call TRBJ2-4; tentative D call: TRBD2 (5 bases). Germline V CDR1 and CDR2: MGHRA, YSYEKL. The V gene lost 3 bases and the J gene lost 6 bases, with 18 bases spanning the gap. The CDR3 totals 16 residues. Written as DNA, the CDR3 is TGCGCCAGCAGCCAGGCACCCCGGGAACAGATAAACATTCAGTACTTC. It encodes CASSQAPREQINIQYF.

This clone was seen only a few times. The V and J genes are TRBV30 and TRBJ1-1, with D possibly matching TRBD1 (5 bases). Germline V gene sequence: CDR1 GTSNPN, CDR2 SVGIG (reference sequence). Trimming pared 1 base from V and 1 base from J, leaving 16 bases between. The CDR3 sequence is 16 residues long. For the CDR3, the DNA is TGTGCCTGGAGTGCGGCCCAGGGATACCCGAACACTGAAGCTTTCTTT. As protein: CAWSAAQGYPNTEAFF.

CDR3 loop: CAWARTADTEAFF. Written as DNA, the CDR3 is TGTGCCTGGGCCCGGACAGCGGACACTGAAGCTTTCTTT. The chain combines TRBV30 with TRBJ1-1; perhaps TRBD1 as D (6 bases). The CDR3 is made up of 13 amino acids. Trimming took off 5 bases at V and 3 bases at J, with 13 bases between the two ends. Germline CDR1 reads GTSNPN; CDR2 reads SVGIG (reference sequence).

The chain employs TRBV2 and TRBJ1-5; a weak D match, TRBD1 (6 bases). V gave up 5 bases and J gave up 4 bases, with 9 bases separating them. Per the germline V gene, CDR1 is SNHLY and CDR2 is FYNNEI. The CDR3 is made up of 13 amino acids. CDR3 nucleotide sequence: TGTGCCAGCAGTCCGGGGGCGAATCAGCCCCAGCATTTT. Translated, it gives CASSPGANQPQHF.

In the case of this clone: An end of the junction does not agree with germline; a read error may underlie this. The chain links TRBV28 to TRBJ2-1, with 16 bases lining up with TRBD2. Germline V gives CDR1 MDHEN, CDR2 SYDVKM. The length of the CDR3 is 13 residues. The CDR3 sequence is CASSSSGLAGGIF. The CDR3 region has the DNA TGTGCCAGCAGTTCATCGGGACTAGCGGGAGGGATCTTC.